A single sample gave rise to the 18 T cell receptor beta chains below, sequenced in a study of beta chain features in type 1 diabetes. Expressed TCRB transcripts were sequenced because the isolated RNA had all been reverse transcribed beforehand. Repertoires were generated with immunoSEQ multiplex PCR, while TCRdb's copy carries only in-frame clones and drops some. The table shows 350,000 to 400,000 clones, with roughly 16% occurring only once. Sequences were obtained from naive CD4+ T cells from blood. These receptors came from a woman in her late teens or twenties in good health.

The V call is TRBV19, the J call TRBJ2-7; 7 bases line up with TRBD2. V shed 4 bases, J shed 2 bases, and the junction held 2 bases outside the gene matches. The CDR3 sequence is 13 residues long. CDR1 and CDR2 from the germline V gene are LNHDA and SQIVND (reference sequence). Written as DNA, the CDR3 is TGTGCCAGTAGTAAGACTAGCACCTACGAGCAGTACTTC. Protein product: CASSKTSTYEQYF.

This clone has more than one count but fewer than ten. The chain combines TRBV7-3 with TRBJ2-3, with TRBD2 matching 11 bases. CDR3 length equals 16 residues. The V segment lost 4 bases and the J segment 2 bases; nucleotides outside the gene matches: 5. The germline V gene encodes CDR1 SGHTA and CDR2 FQGTGA. The CDR3 DNA sequence: TGTGCCAGCAGCTCGAGACTAGCGGGGCTCACAGATACGCAGTATTTT. This translates into CASSSRLAGLTDTQYF.

This clone was seen a few times. The chain has TRBV18 and TRBJ2-1, with 15 bases fitting TRBD2. The V and J ends lost 4 bases and 4 bases, in that order; junction bases with no gene match: 5. The CDR3 contains 17 residues. Germline CDR1 and CDR2: KGHSH and LQKENI. The CDR3 DNA reads as TGTGCCAGCTCACACGCGGGACTAGCGGGAGGATACAATGAGCAGTTCTTC. Amino acid sequence: CASSHAGLAGGYNEQFF. Full variable domain (missing parts from reference TRBV18 and TRBJ2-1): NAGVMQNPRHLVRRRGQEARLRCSPMKGHSHVYWYRQLPEEGLKFMVYLQKENIIDESGMPKERFSAEFPKEGPSILRIQQVVRGDSAAYFCASSHAGLAGGYNEQFFGPGTRLTVL.

This clone was counted only a few times. The chain uses TRBV21-1 and TRBJ2-7; the D call of TRBD2 is as the table states it, not checked on the DNA. TRBV21-1 is recorded as a pseudogene. The CDR3 is 13 amino acids. The CDR3 bases are TGTGCCAGCCTGGCTAGCGAGACCTACGAGCAGTACTTC. Residues: CASLASETYEQYF.

A word on this clone: The junction departs from germline at one end; a sequencing error may be responsible. The J gene is TRBJ2-1, the V gene TRBV6-5; 9 bases are a match to TRBD1. The CDR3 spans 12 residues. Looked up from germline, CDR1 is MNHEY and CDR2 is SVGAGI. The CDR3 DNA sequence: TGTGCCAGCAGTAACTTAGGACAGGGGTCAGTCTTC. This encodes CASSNLGQGSVF.

This clone was counted only a few times. The chain is built from TRBV7-2 and TRBJ2-2; D gene ambiguous. Germline V gene sequence: CDR1 SGHTA, CDR2 FQGNSA. V gave up 0 bases and J gave up 5 bases, with 4 bases separating them. This CDR3 is 13 amino acids long. CDR3 in DNA: TGTGCCAGCAGCTTAGCTCGGACCGGGGAGCTGTTTTTT. Its translation: CASSLARTGELFF. Full variable domain (remainder filled in from reference TRBV7-2 and TRBJ2-2): GAGVSQSPSNKVTEKGKDVELRCDPISGHTALYWYRQSLGQGLEFLIYFQGNSAPDKSGLPSDRFSAERTGGSVSTLTIQRTQQEDSAVYLCASSLARTGELFFGEGSRLTVL.

Only a few counts were recorded for this clone. V usage is TRBV25-1 and J usage is TRBJ2-1; 9 bases agree with TRBD1. The V segment lost 3 bases and the J segment 8 bases; nucleotides outside the gene matches: 8. The CDR3 has 15 amino acids. Germline CDR1 MGHDK, CDR2 SYGVNS. CDR3 region: CASSDFRQGGYEQFF. The CDR3 DNA is TGTGCCAGCAGTGATTTCCGACAGGGGGGGTATGAGCAGTTCTTC.

V usage is TRBV18 and J usage is TRBJ2-7; 7 bases align to TRBD1. Germline CDR1 is KGHSH and CDR2 is LQKENI. The trim removed 6 bases at V and 0 bases at J, leaving 2 bases unmatched. The CDR3 runs 13 residues. The CDR3 loop reads CASSDRTSYEQYF. In DNA, the CDR3 is TGTGCCAGCTCGGACAGGACCTCCTACGAGCAGTACTTC.

Only a few counts were recorded for this clone. V is TRBV2 and J is TRBJ2-5; D is uncertain. V was trimmed by 2 bases and J by 3 bases, leaving 13 bases between them. The germline V gene has CDR1 SNHLY and CDR2 FYNNEI. This CDR3 has 15 amino acids. CDR3: CASSESRHMKETQYF. CDR3 nucleotides: TGTGCCAGCAGTGAATCGAGGCATATGAAAGAGACCCAGTACTTC.

A remark on this clone: Other DNA variants within this sample encode the same CDR3. This rearrangement joins TRBV30 to TRBJ2-1, with 11 bases lining up with TRBD2. After removal of 0 bases from V and 3 bases from J, the junction contained 4 bases not matched to a gene. The CDR3 sequence is 16 residues long. CDR1 GTSNPN and CDR2 SVGIG come from the germline V gene (reference sequence). CDR3 DNA: TGTGCCTGGAGTGTGGGTACTAGCGGGAGCTACAATGAGCAGTTCTTC. As protein: CAWSVGTSGSYNEQFF.

The V and J genes are TRBV28 and TRBJ2-7; 8 bases are shared with TRBD1. In germline, CDR1 is MDHEN, CDR2 SYDVKM. The CDR3 has 14 amino acids. Trimming cost V 2 bases and J 2 bases; bases outside gene matches: 2. The CDR3, as DNA: TGTGCCAGCAGTTTAGACAGGGGTCCCTACGAGCAGTACTTC. It encodes CASSLDRGPYEQYF.

This clone was picked up a small number of times. The rearrangement uses TRBV6-6 and TRBJ1-4, with D uncertain. Germline CDR1 and CDR2: MNHNY and SVGAGI (reference sequence). V was cut by 8 bases and J by 6 bases, with 13 bases left in between. This CDR3 contains 13 residues. The CDR3 DNA reads TGTGCCAGCCAGCGAGTCGGGGATGAAAAACTGTTTTTT. Translation: CASQRVGDEKLFF.

The chain joins TRBV15 to TRBJ2-4; unclear D gene. CDR1 LNHNV and CDR2 YYDKDF come from the germline V gene (reference sequence). The CDR3 sequence is 13 residues long. Between the trimmed V and J ends, which lost 0 bases and 6 bases, there was a span of 6 bases. The CDR3 is CATSREGRNIQYF. The CDR3 bases are TGTGCCACCAGCAGAGAGGGCAGAAACATTCAGTACTTC.

The V call is TRBV29-1, the J call TRBJ2-7; D may be TRBD2 (6 bases). CDR1 and CDR2 from the germline V gene are SQVTM and ANQGSEA. The CDR3 has 14 residues. V gave up 5 bases and J gave up 6 bases, with 20 bases separating them. The CDR3 region is CSVKRLVSDGEQYF. The CDR3 DNA reads as TGCAGCGTTAAACGACTAGTCTCTGACGGCGAGCAGTACTTC.

The chain combines TRBV2 with TRBJ2-2; possible D gene TRBD1, 6 bases. V was shortened by 10 bases and J by 0 bases, with 12 bases between the two germline ends. The CDR3 sequence is 14 residues long. CDR1 and CDR2 from the germline V gene are SNHLY and FYNNEI. CDR3 amino acids: CAIRDKANTGELFF. Here the CDR3 DNA reads TGTGCCATCCGGGACAAAGCGAACACCGGGGAGCTGTTTTTT.

Only a few counts were recorded for this clone. CDR3 protein: CASSLMGPASGRNIQYF. The CDR3 bases are TGCGCCAGCAGCCTGATGGGGCCGGCTAGCGGGAGAAACATTCAGTACTTC. The chain combines TRBV4-1 with TRBJ2-4, with TRBD2 identical over 10 bases. V lost 4 bases, J lost 6 bases, and 12 bases stayed unmatched. Germline CDR1 is MGHRA and CDR2 is YSYEKL. CDR3 size: 17 residues.

This clone turned up a few times. The chain recombines TRBV6-5 with TRBJ2-1; 10 nucleotides align to TRBD2. This CDR3 region has 15 residues. With V trimmed by 2 bases and J by 5 bases, 3 bases remained unmatched. From germline, CDR1 is MNHEY and CDR2 SVGAGI. The CDR3 nucleotides are TGTGCCAGCAGTTACGGGACTAGCGACCACAATGAGCAGTTCTTC. Its protein is CASSYGTSDHNEQFF.

The genes are TRBV5-1 and TRBJ2-1; 10 nucleotides line up with TRBD1. Germline assignment: CDR1 SGHRS and CDR2 YFSETQ. After removal of 4 bases from V and 7 bases from J, the junction contained 2 bases not matched to a gene. The CDR3 contains 13 residues. The CDR3: CASSTGQGNEQFF. DNA for the CDR3: TGCGCCAGCAGCACGGGACAGGGGAATGAGCAGTTCTTC.